This passage covers 4 T cell receptor beta chains from one sample sequenced in a study of metastatic and nonmetastatic thyroid tumors. Using MiXCR, TCRdb reanalyzed the PCR reads. Seen here are 15,000 to 20,000 clones, 34% observed once, and the top ten hold 10%. Patients had received no treatment of any kind before thyroid surgery. The sample consisted of tumor tissue. Receptors were obtained from a male donor with papillary thyroid cancer or a benign thyroid nodule (not recorded which). Some clones in this sample may be carry-over from other donors' samples.

The chain links TRBV14 to TRBJ1-3; the D is unclear. Between the trimmed V and J ends, which lost 2 bases and 0 bases, there was a span of 14 bases. Per the germline V gene, CDR1 is SGHDN and CDR2 is FVKESK. The CDR3 has 17 amino acids. The CDR3 loop is CASSQNYLTFSGNTIYF. The CDR3 DNA is TGTGCCAGCAGCCAAAACTATCTAACCTTCTCTGGAAACACCATATATTTT. The variable domain in full, completed from reference TRBV14 and TRBJ1-3, reads EAGVTQFPSHSVIEKGQTVTLRCDPISGHDNLYWYRRVMGKEIKFLLHFVKESKQDESGMPNNRFLAERTGGTYSTLKVQPAELEDSGVYFCASSQNYLTFSGNTIYFGEGSWLTVV.

Of note for this clone: Just one base apart from a much larger clone, this may be a read error. The same CDR3 is also encoded by other DNA sequences in this sample. The chain has TRBV25-1 and TRBJ2-2, with a weak D call TRBD1 (6 bases). V was cut by 6 bases and J by 0 bases, with 14 bases left in between. Germline values: CDR1 MGHDK, CDR2 SYGVNS. CDR3 length: 16 amino acids. Here the CDR3 DNA reads TGTGCCAGCAGGGGGGCGGGTACAGCGAACACCGGGGAGCTGTTTTTT. This codes for CASRGAGTANTGELFF.

This clone was counted a single time. V usage is TRBV30 and J usage is TRBJ1-1, with D uncertain. The CDR3 spans 13 residues. In germline, CDR1 is GTSNPN, CDR2 SVGIG (reference sequence). V lost 3 bases and J lost 3, with 11 bases in between. CDR3 bases: TGTGCCTGGAGCTCTAGGACGGACACTGAAGCTTTCTTT. This translates into CAWSSRTDTEAFF.

The CDR3 DNA is TGTGCCTACAAAACAGGTTCTAGCACAGATACGCAGTATTTT. It encodes CAYKTGSSTDTQYF. The chain joins TRBV30 to TRBJ2-3; TRBD1 is a possible D gene (5 bases). CDR3 size: 14 residues. The germline V gene has CDR1 GTSNPN and CDR2 SVGIG (reference sequence). The V end lost 7 bases, the J end lost 0 bases, and 14 bases lay between the germline ends.